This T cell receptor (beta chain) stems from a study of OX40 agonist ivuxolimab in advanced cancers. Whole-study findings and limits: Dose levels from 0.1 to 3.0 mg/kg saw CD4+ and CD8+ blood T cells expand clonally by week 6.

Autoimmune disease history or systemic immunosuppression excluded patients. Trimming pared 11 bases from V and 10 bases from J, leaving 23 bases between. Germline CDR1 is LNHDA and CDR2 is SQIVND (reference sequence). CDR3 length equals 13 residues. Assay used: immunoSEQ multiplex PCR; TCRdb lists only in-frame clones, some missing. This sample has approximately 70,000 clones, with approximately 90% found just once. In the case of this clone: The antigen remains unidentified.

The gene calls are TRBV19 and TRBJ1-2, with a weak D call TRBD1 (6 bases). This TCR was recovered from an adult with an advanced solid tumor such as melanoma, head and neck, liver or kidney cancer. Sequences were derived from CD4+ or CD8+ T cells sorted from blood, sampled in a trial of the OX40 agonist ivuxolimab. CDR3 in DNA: TGTGCCGTGGGGGAACAGGGCCTTGGCGACTACACCTTC. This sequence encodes CAVGEQGLGDYTF. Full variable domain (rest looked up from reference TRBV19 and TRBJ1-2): DGGITQSPKYLFRKEGQNVTLSCEQNLNHDAMYWYRQDPGQGLRLIYYSQIVNDFQKGDIAEGYSVSREKKESFPLTVTSAQKNPTAFYLCAVGEQGLGDYTFGSGTRLTVV.